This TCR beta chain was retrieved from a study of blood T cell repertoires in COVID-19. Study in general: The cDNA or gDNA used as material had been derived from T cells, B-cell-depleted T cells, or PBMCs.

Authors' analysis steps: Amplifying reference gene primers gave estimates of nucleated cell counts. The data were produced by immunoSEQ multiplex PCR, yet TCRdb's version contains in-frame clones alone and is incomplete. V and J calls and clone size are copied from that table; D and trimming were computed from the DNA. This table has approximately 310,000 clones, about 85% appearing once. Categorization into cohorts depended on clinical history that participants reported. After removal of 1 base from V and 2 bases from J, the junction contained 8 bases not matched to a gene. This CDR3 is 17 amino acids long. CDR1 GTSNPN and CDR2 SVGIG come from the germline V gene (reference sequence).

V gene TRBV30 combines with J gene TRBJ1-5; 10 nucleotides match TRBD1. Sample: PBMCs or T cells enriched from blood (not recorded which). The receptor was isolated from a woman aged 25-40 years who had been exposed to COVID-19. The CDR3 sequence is CAWSARQGADGNQPQHF. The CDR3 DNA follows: TGTGCCTGGAGTGCTCGACAGGGGGCAGATGGCAATCAGCCCCAGCATTTT. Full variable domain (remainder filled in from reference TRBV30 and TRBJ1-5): SQTIHQWPATLVQPVGSPLSLECTVEGTSNPNLYWYRQAAGRGLQLLFYSVGIGQISSEVPQNLSASRPQDRQFILSSKKLLLSDSGFYLCAWSARQGADGNQPQHFGDGTRLSIL.